Below are 9 T cell receptor beta chains sequenced from a single sample in a study of tumor-infiltrating lymphocytes in oesophageal squamous cell carcinoma (dated by TCRdb to 2015 to 2016). Library method: PCR. The sequencer was an Illumina HiSeq 2000. The public reads were reanalyzed by TCRdb: fastp trimming at Q25, MiXCR alignment, in-frame beta chains only. Entries that share a CDR3 protein sequence are merged under the most common genes and DNA. The sample data list some 10,000 distinct CDR3 sequences, and around 58% of these were observed just once. The ten largest clones add up to approximately 25% of the sample. Sequencing input: esophageal tumor tissue. These receptors were obtained from a female donor with esophageal squamous cell carcinoma.

This clonotype was detected ten times or more. The chain is built from TRBV4-1 and TRBJ1-1; D is uncertain. The CDR3 totals 13 residues. The V gene's germline CDR1 is MGHRA and CDR2 YSYEKL. The V and J ends lost 4 bases and 1 base respectively, with 7 bases between them. For the CDR3, the DNA is TGCGCCAGCAGCCGGAGACAGAACACTGAAGCTTTCTTT. Translating it yields CASSRRQNTEAFF.

The chain links TRBV7-2 to TRBJ2-2; 13 bases map to TRBD2. V was pared by 5 bases and J by 5 bases, with 5 bases of the junction left unmatched. CDR1 and CDR2 from the germline V gene are SGHTA and FQGNSA. CDR3 length: 16 residues. DNA for the CDR3: TGTGCCAGCAGCCTGACTAGCGGGAGGTGGACCGGGGAGCTGTTTTTT. Its protein is CASSLTSGRWTGELFF.

The chain uses TRBV7-4 and TRBJ2-3; no definite D call. The end of the DNA fits TRBJ2-1 better, so the J call may be wrong. CDR1 is SGHVT and CDR2 is SQSDAQ in the germline V gene. The CDR3 has 11 residues. The CDR3 loop reads CASSFSREQFF. CDR3 bases: TGTGCCAGCAGCTTCAGCCGGGAGCAGTTCTTC.

This clonotype was seen just once. The chain combines TRBV7-6 with TRBJ2-7, with no clear D. V was pared by 1 base and J by 3 bases, with 10 bases between. Germline loops: CDR1 SGHVS, CDR2 FNYEAQ. The CDR3 is 14 residues long. This chain's CDR3 is CASSLVDGYYEQYF. As DNA, the CDR3 is TGTGCCAGCAGCTTAGTGGACGGATACTACGAGCAGTACTTC.

The table lists this clonotype with a few counts. The chain couples TRBV7-2 to TRBJ2-1; the D gene is possibly TRBD1 (6 bases). The V gene lost 7 bases and the J gene lost 7 bases, with 17 bases spanning the gap. The V gene's germline CDR1 is SGHTA and CDR2 FQGNSA. This CDR3 contains 14 residues. CDR3 in DNA: TGTGCCAGCAAGCTTCTGGGGCAGGGGAATGAGCAGTTCTTC. Translating gives CASKLLGQGNEQFF.

A word on this clonotype: This likely comes from a read error, as the CDR3 has no conserved phenylalanine or tryptophan at its end. It is unclear where the CDR3 begins or ends on the DNA, so no DNA is shown, and the CDR3 is as TCRdb lists it. This chain joins TRBV12-3 or TRBV12-4 and TRBJ2-6; the DNA was not used to check the table's D call, TRBD2. Ends included, the CDR3 has 16 residues. This chain's CDR3 is CASSFFGEGSPLHFGN.

This clonotype was seen a handful of times. The gene calls are TRBV27 and TRBJ2-5; the D is unclear. The end of the DNA fits TRBJ2-1 better, so the J call may be wrong. Germline CDR1 MNHEY, CDR2 SMNVEV (reference sequence). This CDR3 region has 16 residues. Here the CDR3 DNA reads TGTGCCAGCAGTTTGTCTCCCTCCCAACTCGGCAATGAGCAGTTCTTC. Protein: CASSLSPSQLGNEQFF.

This sequence joins TRBV7-4 and TRBJ2-1; D call uncertain. Near its end, the DNA agrees better with TRBJ2-7, so the J call may be wrong. The CDR3 runs to 12 residues. CDR1 and CDR2 (germline): SGHVT, SQSDAQ. In DNA, the CDR3 is TGTGCCAGCAGCTTCCAGCTCTACGAGCAGTACTTC. Translated, it gives CASSFQLYEQYF.

Of note for this clonotype: One end of the junction does not line up with germline, which may come from a read error. This chain uses TRBV5-3 with TRBJ2-1; tentatively, D is TRBD1 (6 bases). TRBV5-3 is known as an ORF, though its function is uncertain. The CDR3 spans 15 residues. The CDR3: CASSLEQGGYNEQFF. In DNA, the CDR3 is TGTGCCAGCAGCTTGGAACAGGGCGGATACAATGAGCAGTTCTTC.